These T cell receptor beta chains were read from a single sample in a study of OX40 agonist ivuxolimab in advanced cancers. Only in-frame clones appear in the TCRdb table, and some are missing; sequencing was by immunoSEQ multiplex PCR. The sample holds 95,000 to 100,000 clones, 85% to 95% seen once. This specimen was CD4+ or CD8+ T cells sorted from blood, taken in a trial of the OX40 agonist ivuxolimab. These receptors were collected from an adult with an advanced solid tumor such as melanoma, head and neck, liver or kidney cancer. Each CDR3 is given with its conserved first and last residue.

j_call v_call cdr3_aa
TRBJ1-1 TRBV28 CASSLAIATSNTEAFF
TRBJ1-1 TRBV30 CAWNLWGHRSGNTEAFF
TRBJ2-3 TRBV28 CASSTPFGRFDTDTQYF
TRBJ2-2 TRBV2 CASSEGRSTGELFF
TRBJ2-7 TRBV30 CAWSVGKSYEQYF
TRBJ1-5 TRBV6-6 CASSYLGQGNQPQHF
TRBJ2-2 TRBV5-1 CASSTLAGDTGELFF
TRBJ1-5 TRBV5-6 CASRTGSYSNQPQHF
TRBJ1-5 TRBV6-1 CASNTPGQGGQPQHF
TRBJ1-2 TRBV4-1 CASSQVLLSRNYGYTF
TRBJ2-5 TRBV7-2 CASSALERETQYF
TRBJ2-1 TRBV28 CASSLTSGYNEQFF
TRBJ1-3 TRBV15 CATSRDQARGNTIYF
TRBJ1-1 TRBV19 CASSMSGQGLGWLGRGTEAFF
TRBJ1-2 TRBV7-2 CASSLGVVYGYTF
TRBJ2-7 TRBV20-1 CSVGYEQYF
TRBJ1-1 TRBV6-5 CASIPPGVNTEAFF
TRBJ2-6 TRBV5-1 CASRETQGANVLTF
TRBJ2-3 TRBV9 CASSVTGTDTQYF
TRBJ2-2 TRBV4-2 CANNNILVGTTPGELFF
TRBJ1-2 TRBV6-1 CASSAGIRYGYTF
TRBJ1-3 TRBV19 CASTLDTSSGNTIYF
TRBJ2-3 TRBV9 CASSVTLGGGTQYF
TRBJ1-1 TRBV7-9 CASRTRTGHTEAFF
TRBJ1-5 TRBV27 CASSTHRERGQPQHF
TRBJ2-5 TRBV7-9 CASSTTNLKETQYF
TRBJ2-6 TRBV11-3 CASSLRQGIGANVLTF
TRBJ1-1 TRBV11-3 CASSLDGVNTEAFF
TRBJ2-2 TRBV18 CASSPPTRGGTGELFF
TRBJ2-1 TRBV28 CASMSRWGGLNEQFF
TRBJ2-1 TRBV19 CASSKRTGEGHEQFF
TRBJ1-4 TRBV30 CAWNGQAATNEKLFF
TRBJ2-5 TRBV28 CASSPGGVTLETQYF